These 32 T cell receptor beta chains were sequenced from one sample in a study of neurological immune-mediated disorders. In TCRdb, the 5' RACE reads were re-called with MiXCR into one record per CDR3 protein. In the table there are around 67,000 distinct CDR3 sequences, around 5.2% of which are singletons. Material for sequencing was PBMCs. The receptor set was obtained from a man between 18 and 29 years old with multiple sclerosis.

The chain links TRBV10-3 to TRBJ1-1; D is unclear. CDR3 length equals 11 residues. The germline V gene has CDR1 ENHRY and CDR2 SYGVKD. V lost 10 bases and J lost 8, with 14 bases in between. CDR3 region: CATLPNAEAFF. For the CDR3, the DNA is TGTGCCACCCTCCCTAACGCCGAAGCTTTCTTT.

Comment on this clonotype: No DNA is shown, since the ends of the CDR3 on it are uncertain; the CDR3 is the one TCRdb lists. The genes are TRBV9 and TRBJ1-5; the tabulated D call, TRBD1, remains unverified against the DNA. The V gene's germline CDR1 is SGDLS and CDR2 YYNGEE. Counting both end residues, the CDR3 totals 15 amino acids. The CDR3 spells CASSVGGGSNQPQNF.

Many counts were recorded for this clonotype. V is TRBV5-1 and J is TRBJ2-2; D call uncertain. Looked up from germline, CDR1 is SGHRS and CDR2 is YFSETQ. V shed 1 base and J shed 0 bases, with 4 bases lying between them. The CDR3 totals 14 residues. Here the CDR3 DNA reads TGCGCCAGCAGCTTGACTTCGAACACCGGGGAGCTGTTTTTT. Translated, it gives CASSLTSNTGELFF.

This clonotype was recorded many times. The rearrangement links TRBV5-1 to TRBJ1-4; D not resolved. Germline CDR1 reads SGHRS; CDR2 reads YFSETQ. Trimming pared 4 bases from V and 5 bases from J, leaving 12 bases between. This CDR3 has 14 amino acids. In DNA form, the CDR3 reads TGCGCCAGCAGCCGCGGAGAAACCAATGAAAAACTGTTTTTT. It translates to CASSRGETNEKLFF.

In this sample, this clonotype turned up many times. V usage is TRBV12-3 or TRBV12-4 and J usage is TRBJ1-1, with no clear D. The CDR3 is 14 residues long. With 6 bases removed from V and 5 bases from J, the gap between germline ends came to 16 bases. The CDR3 bases are TGTGCCAGCAGAGGAGACGGCGTCGGAACTGAAGCTTTCTTT. It specifies CASRGDGVGTEAFF.

The sample holds many counts of this clonotype. CDR3 in amino acids: CSAQTSYTEAFF. The CDR3 DNA sequence: TGCAGTGCTCAAACTTCGTACACTGAAGCTTTCTTT. The chain employs TRBV20-1 and TRBJ1-1; no clear D gene. Trimming took 5 bases from V and 3 from J, leaving 10 bases between them. The CDR3 totals 12 residues. Looked up from germline, CDR1 is DFQATT and CDR2 is SNEGSKA (reference sequence).

This clonotype came up many times. The V and J genes are TRBV7-2 and TRBJ2-3, with 9 bases lining up with TRBD2. J lost 7 bases, V lost 5 bases, and 7 bases had no gene match. From germline, CDR1 is SGHTA and CDR2 FQGNSA. This CDR3 is built from 14 residues. CDR3: CASSRGGGANTQYF. Here the CDR3 DNA reads TGTGCCAGCAGCCGCGGGGGGGGTGCAAATACGCAGTATTTT.

The table lists this clonotype with many counts. The gene calls are TRBV20-1 and TRBJ1-2, with D tentatively TRBD1 (5 bases). Trimming shortened V by 0 bases and J by 4 bases, and 15 bases separated the two germline ends. This CDR3 has 15 residues. In germline, CDR1 is DFQATT, CDR2 SNEGSKA (reference sequence). Here the CDR3 reads CSARDPTGLVYGYTF. Here the CDR3 DNA reads TGCAGTGCTAGAGATCCGACGGGGCTCGTCTATGGCTACACCTTC.

This clonotype was detected ten times or more. The CDR3 sequence: CASRPTGVGETQYF. The CDR3 DNA reads as TGTGCCAGCAGGCCTACAGGGGTTGGAGAGACCCAGTACTTC. The chain links TRBV6-2 or TRBV6-3 to TRBJ2-5; 7 positions agree with TRBD1. Germline assignment: CDR1 MNHEY and CDR2 SVGEGT. With V trimmed by 6 bases and J by 4 bases, 8 bases remained unmatched. This CDR3 region has 14 residues.

This clonotype appeared many times. This rearrangement joins TRBV6-5 to TRBJ1-1; maybe TRBD1 (5 bases). Per the germline V gene, CDR1 is MNHEY and CDR2 is SVGAGI. The CDR3 extends over 17 amino acids. Trimming took off 5 bases at V and 0 bases at J, with 19 bases between the two ends. CDR3 sequence: CASSPDTPGHLNTEAFF. The CDR3 coding sequence is TGTGCCAGCAGTCCTGATACCCCCGGACATTTGAACACTGAAGCTTTCTTT.

This clonotype was seen repeatedly, ten times or more. This sequence joins TRBV9 and TRBJ1-3, with 12 bases aligning to TRBD1. Germline V gene data show CDR1 as SGDLS and CDR2 as YYNGEE. The J segment lost 3 bases and the V segment lost 4 bases, leaving 5 bases of the junction unmatched. The CDR3 contains 16 residues. The CDR3 is CASSTGTGGYGNTIYF. DNA of the CDR3: TGTGCCAGCAGCACCGGGACAGGGGGCTATGGAAACACCATATATTTT.

In its sample, this clonotype was seen many times. The V call is TRBV6-4, the J call TRBJ2-2; the D gene is possibly TRBD2 (6 bases). The ends were cut back, 5 bases at V and 5 bases at J, with 12 bases in the middle. CDR3 length equals 14 residues. Germline CDR1 and CDR2: MRHNA and SNTAGT. The CDR3 loop is CASSQGGETGELFF. CDR3 DNA sequence: TGTGCCAGCAGTCAAGGCGGGGAAACCGGGGAGCTGTTTTTT.

This clonotype was seen a handful of times. J is TRBJ2-2 and V is TRBV6-1; 9 bases are shared with TRBD1. The CDR3 is made up of 14 amino acids. Per germline, CDR1 MNHNS and CDR2 SASEGT. After removal of 6 bases from V and 6 bases from J, the junction contained 5 bases not matched to a gene. CDR3 residues: CASREWTGAGELFF. The CDR3 nucleotides read TGTGCCAGCAGAGAATGGACAGGGGCCGGGGAGCTGTTTTTT.

This clonotype has at least ten counts. The CDR3 region has the DNA TGCAGTGCTAGGCACCCGAGGGGCCACGAGCAGTACTTC. Translated: CSARHPRGHEQYF. This chain connects TRBV20-1 to TRBJ2-7; the D gene could be TRBD1 or TRBD2 (5 bases each). The CDR3 spans 13 residues. Germline CDR1 DFQATT, CDR2 SNEGSKA (reference sequence). V gave up 3 bases and J gave up 5 bases, with 14 bases separating them.

The sample holds a few counts of this clonotype. CDR3 DNA sequence: TGTGCCAGCGGACAGGGCACCCCTAACTATGGCTACACCTTC. This sequence encodes CASGQGTPNYGYTF. V and J are TRBV28 and TRBJ1-2, with TRBD1 matching 8 bases. CDR1 is MDHEN, CDR2 SYDVKM, per germline. Trimming at V came to 8 bases and at J to 0 bases, leaving 5 bases not matched to a gene. This CDR3 is 14 amino acids long.

This clonotype was observed many times. This chain connects TRBV7-2 to TRBJ2-7; 7 bases match TRBD1. V shed 2 bases and J 5 bases; nucleotides not matched to a gene: 18. This CDR3 spans 18 amino acids. Germline V gives CDR1 SGHTA, CDR2 FQGNSA. CDR3 DNA sequence: TGTGCCAGCAGCTTAATCCTAAGGGGGCAGGGGTTAATGGACGAGCAGTACTTC. Residues: CASSLILRGQGLMDEQYF.

This clonotype was observed at least ten times. This chain connects TRBV10-1 to TRBJ2-5; D is unclear. CDR1 and CDR2 (germline): WNHNN, SYGVQD (reference sequence). The CDR3 is 13 residues long. Trimming shortened V by 11 bases and J by 4 bases, and 17 bases separated the two germline ends. The CDR3 bases are TGCGCCGGTGGGTTCAATATCGGAGAGACCCAGTACTTC. Encoded protein: CAGGFNIGETQYF.

This clonotype was observed a handful of times. The gene calls are TRBV5-1 and TRBJ2-3, with 7 bases that match TRBD2. Germline CDR1 is SGHRS and CDR2 is YFSETQ. The CDR3 length is 15 residues. V lost 4 bases and J lost 1; bases outside the gene matches: 6. The CDR3 DNA reads TGCGCCAGCAGCGAAGCGGGAAGGGGCACAGATACGCAGTATTTT. Its translation is CASSEAGRGTDTQYF.

This clonotype occurred many times. CDR3 in amino acids: CSVTGTSGGRSYNEQFF. CDR3 DNA: TGCAGCGTCACCGGGACTAGCGGGGGCCGCTCCTACAATGAGCAGTTCTTC. The chain carries TRBV29-1 and TRBJ2-1; 14 bases map to TRBD2. With 6 bases clipped from V and 0 bases from J, the junction kept 7 bases outside the gene matches. Germline V lookup: CDR1 SQVTM, CDR2 ANQGSEA. This CDR3 has 17 residues.

This clonotype was seen repeatedly, ten times or more. V is TRBV7-9 and J is TRBJ1-4; D remains ambiguous. This CDR3 has 18 residues. Germline assignment: CDR1 SEHNR and CDR2 FQNEAQ (reference sequence). The ends were cut back, 5 bases at V and 3 bases at J, with 22 bases in the middle. CDR3 loop: CASSPLGGIGLANEKLFF. In DNA form, the CDR3 reads TGTGCCAGCAGCCCCCTGGGCGGGATAGGTTTGGCTAATGAAAAACTGTTTTTT.

The V call is TRBV7-2, the J call TRBJ2-1, with TRBD2 identical over 11 bases. The CDR3 length is 16 residues. Germline CDR1 reads SGHTA; CDR2 reads FQGNSA. V dropped 2 bases and J dropped 6; count of bases not matched to a gene: 6. The chain's CDR3 is CASSLISGRVGNEQFF. DNA of the CDR3: TGTGCCAGCAGCTTAATTAGCGGGAGGGTGGGCAATGAGCAGTTCTTC.

This clonotype has just a few counts. This chain links TRBV29-1 with TRBJ1-5, with D unresolved. V was shortened by 4 bases and J by 3 bases, with 13 bases between the two germline ends. Germline loops: CDR1 SQVTM, CDR2 ANQGSEA. There are 14 residues in the CDR3. The CDR3 here is CSVVGEGNNQPQHF. CDR3 nucleotide sequence: TGCAGCGTTGTTGGTGAAGGGAACAATCAGCCCCAGCATTTT.

This clonotype has at least ten counts. The J gene is TRBJ2-5, the V gene TRBV20-1; a weak D match, TRBD2 (7 bases). Germline V gene lookup returns CDR1 DFQATT and CDR2 SNEGSKA (reference sequence). Deletions cut 5 bases from V and 4 bases from J, with 20 bases between. The CDR3 extends over 15 amino acids. The CDR3 coding sequence is TGCAGTGCTTCAGAGGGGAAGGGAGGGGGAGAGACCCAGTACTTC. Its translation: CSASEGKGGGETQYF.

Ten or more counts support this clonotype. This sequence joins TRBV15 and TRBJ1-6; D is undetermined. Germline CDR1 and CDR2: LNHNV and YYDKDF (reference sequence). V gave up 0 bases and J gave up 7 bases, with 10 bases separating them. This CDR3 region has 15 residues. The CDR3 DNA reads TGTGCCACCAGCAGAGATCGGCGGATGAATTCACCCCTCCACTTT. This sequence encodes CATSRDRRMNSPLHF.

This clonotype was seen repeatedly, ten times or more. This rearrangement joins TRBV7-2 to TRBJ2-7; no definite D call. From germline, CDR1 is SGHTA and CDR2 FQGNSA. V lost 2 bases and J 6 bases, leaving 8 bases between the germline ends. The CDR3 length is 12 residues. The CDR3 sequence: CASSLRMSEQYF. CDR3 DNA: TGTGCCAGCAGCTTAAGGATGAGCGAGCAGTACTTC.

V is TRBV2 and J is TRBJ1-1; a weak D match, TRBD1 (6 bases). Looked up from germline, CDR1 is SNHLY and CDR2 is FYNNEI. The CDR3 has 17 residues. Trimming shortened V by 7 bases and J by 4 bases, and 25 bases separated the two germline ends. Here the CDR3 reads CASIGLGTSRRGTEAFF. In nucleotides, the CDR3 is TGTGCCAGCATTGGCCTCGGGACATCAAGAAGGGGCACTGAAGCTTTCTTT.

This clonotype was detected many times. V usage is TRBV6-6 and J usage is TRBJ2-7; D unclear. The germline gives CDR1 MNHNY, CDR2 SVGAGI (reference sequence). With 2 bases removed from V and 7 bases from J, the gap between germline ends came to 12 bases. The CDR3 spans 13 residues. CDR3 nucleotide sequence: TGTGCCAGCAGTTACGGTTTCGGAGCAGAGCAGTACTTC. This sequence encodes CASSYGFGAEQYF.

Many counts were recorded for this clonotype. The V gene is TRBV29-1, the J gene TRBJ2-3; 7 nucleotides align to TRBD2. Germline V gene data show CDR1 as SQVTM and CDR2 as ANQGSEA. The CDR3 extends over 13 amino acids. With 4 bases clipped from V and 2 bases from J, the junction kept 3 bases outside the gene matches. CDR3 in amino acids: CSVGGGITDTQYF. In DNA, the CDR3 is TGCAGCGTTGGGGGGGGAATCACAGATACGCAGTATTTT.

The V and J genes are TRBV5-1 and TRBJ2-3; 9 bases map to TRBD2. Germline CDR1 is SGHRS and CDR2 is YFSETQ. The CDR3 contains 16 residues. J was trimmed by 2 bases and V by 7 bases; bases with no gene match: 11. The CDR3 here is CASRQGSSGVTDTQYF. The CDR3 region has the DNA TGCGCCAGCCGGCAGGGGTCTAGCGGGGTCACAGATACGCAGTATTTT.

The sample holds many counts of this clonotype. The rearrangement links TRBV5-6 to TRBJ1-2; D unclear. With 7 bases removed from V and 0 bases from J, the gap between germline ends came to 13 bases. CDR1 is SGHDT, CDR2 YYEEEE, per germline. The CDR3 contains 14 residues. CDR3 sequence: CASGDGVANYGYTF. CDR3 nucleotide sequence: TGTGCCAGCGGAGACGGGGTAGCTAACTATGGCTACACCTTC.

This clonotype was counted at least ten times. V gene TRBV27 combines with J gene TRBJ1-2; D gene ambiguous. Trimming removed 4 bases from V and 2 bases from J, with 5 bases in between. This CDR3 region has 12 residues. CDR1 is MNHEY, CDR2 SMNVEV, per germline (reference sequence). The CDR3 region is CASSSGNYGYTF. The CDR3 region has the DNA TGTGCCAGCAGTTCTGGGAACTATGGCTACACCTTC.

This clonotype has at least ten counts. The chain carries TRBV20-1 and TRBJ2-6; D gene uncertain. Between the trimmed V and J ends, which lost 5 bases and 4 bases, there was a span of 3 bases. Germline CDR1 and CDR2: DFQATT and SNEGSKA (reference sequence). The CDR3 loop spans 11 amino acids. The CDR3 sequence is CSAPGANVLTF. The CDR3 nucleotides are TGCAGTGCTCCAGGGGCCAACGTCCTGACTTTC.